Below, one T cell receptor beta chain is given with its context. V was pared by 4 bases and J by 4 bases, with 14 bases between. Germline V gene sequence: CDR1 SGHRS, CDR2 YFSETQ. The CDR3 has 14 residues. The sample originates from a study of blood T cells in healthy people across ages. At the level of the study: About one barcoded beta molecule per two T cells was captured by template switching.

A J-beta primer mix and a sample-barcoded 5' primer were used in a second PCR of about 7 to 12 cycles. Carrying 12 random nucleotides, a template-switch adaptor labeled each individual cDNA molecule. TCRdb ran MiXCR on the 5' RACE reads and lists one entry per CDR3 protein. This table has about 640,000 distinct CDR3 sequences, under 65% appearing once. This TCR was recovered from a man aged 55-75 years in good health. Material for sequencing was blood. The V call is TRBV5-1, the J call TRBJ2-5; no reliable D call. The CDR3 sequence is CASSTGPVGETQYF. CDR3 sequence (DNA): TGCGCCAGCAGCACCGGACCCGTTGGAGAGACCCAGTACTTC.